The 32 T cell receptor beta chains reported below all come from one sample, sequenced in a study of blood T cell dynamics during melanoma immunotherapy. The data were produced by immunoSEQ multiplex PCR, yet TCRdb's version contains in-frame clones alone and is incomplete. Of more than 6,500 clones in the sample, 80% to 85% were seen once. Time point: pre-treatment baseline. The starting material was blood, obtained from a patient treated with checkpoint blockade. These receptors came from a human donor with melanoma.

This clone was seen more than once but under ten times. V and J are TRBV29-1 and TRBJ2-7; TRBD2 aligns across 7 bases. Germline CDR1 and CDR2: SQVTM and ANQGSEA. V lost 3 bases and J lost 0; bases outside the gene matches: 5. The CDR3 sequence is 14 residues long. This CDR3 is CSVEVGGSSYEQYF. DNA of the CDR3: TGCAGCGTTGAGGTGGGAGGGTCCTCCTACGAGCAGTACTTC.

The gene calls are TRBV28 and TRBJ1-2; 9 nucleotides line up with TRBD1. V shed 6 bases and J 3 bases; nucleotides not matched to a gene: 11. The germline gives CDR1 MDHEN, CDR2 SYDVKM. This CDR3 has 16 residues. CDR3 coding DNA: TGTGCCAGCAGACCGGGCCGGACAGGGGAGGACTATGGCTACACCTTC. Its protein product is CASRPGRTGEDYGYTF.

The V and J genes are TRBV4-2 and TRBJ2-1; D might be TRBD1 or TRBD2, each matching 5 bases. The germline CDR1 and CDR2 sequences are LGHNA and YNFKEQ. V was trimmed by 4 bases and J by 9 bases, leaving 22 bases between them. The CDR3 runs to 16 residues. The CDR3 DNA reads as TGTGCCAGCAGCCGTGAAGAAGGTGGGGGATCAAGTGAGCAGTTCTTC. Translated: CASSREEGGGSSEQFF.

This clone was counted once. V gene TRBV7-2 combines with J gene TRBJ1-4; D possibly corresponds to TRBD1 (6 bases). This CDR3 has 13 residues. The germline V gene has CDR1 SGHTA and CDR2 FQGNSA. Trimming left V 2 bases short and J 5 bases short, with 6 bases between. CDR3 amino acids: CASSLTGNEKLFF. CDR3 DNA: TGTGCCAGCAGCTTAACAGGGAATGAAAAACTGTTTTTT.

The chain joins TRBV29-1 to TRBJ1-6; 10 nucleotides agree with TRBD1. The CDR3 covers 15 residues. From germline, CDR1 is SQVTM and CDR2 ANQGSEA. The trim removed 8 bases at V and 5 bases at J, leaving 9 bases unmatched. The CDR3 DNA sequence: TGCAGCATAAGACAGGGGGCCTTCGATAATTCACCCCTCCACTTT. Translation gives CSIRQGAFDNSPLHF.

V and J are TRBV18 and TRBJ1-2, with TRBD1 identical over 7 bases. The trim removed 3 bases at V and 4 bases at J, leaving 8 bases unmatched. The germline V gene encodes CDR1 KGHSH and CDR2 LQKENI. CDR3 size: 15 residues. For the CDR3, the DNA is TGTGCCAGCTCACCTAGGACAGGATTCAGCTATGGCTACACCTTC. Translation: CASSPRTGFSYGYTF. The full variable domain, with the rest looked up from reference TRBV18 and TRBJ1-2, is NAGVMQNPRHLVRRRGQEARLRCSPMKGHSHVYWYRQLPEEGLKFMVYLQKENIIDESGMPKERFSAEFPKEGPSILRIQQVVRGDSAAYFCASSPRTGFSYGYTFGSGTRLTVV.

V is TRBV28 and J is TRBJ1-2, with 7 bases aligning to TRBD1. CDR3 size: 14 residues. CDR1 is MDHEN and CDR2 is SYDVKM in the germline V gene. V shed 7 bases and J 4 bases; nucleotides not matched to a gene: 9. In DNA form, the CDR3 reads TGTGCCAGCATCTCTGACAGGGATAGCTATGGCTACACCTTC. Protein sequence: CASISDRDSYGYTF.

This rearrangement joins TRBV30 to TRBJ2-7, with TRBD2 matching 7 bases. The CDR3 runs to 15 residues. Germline-derived CDR1 and CDR2 are GTSNPN and SVGIG (reference sequence). V trimming: 2 bases; J trimming: 0 bases; junction bases outside the gene matches: 7. The CDR3 coding sequence is TGTGCCTGGAGTCTTGCGGGACTACACTCCTACGAGCAGTACTTC. Translated: CAWSLAGLHSYEQYF.

The chain joins TRBV5-1 to TRBJ2-5; 9 bases map to TRBD1. The assigned J gene may be wrong: the sequence end matches TRBJ2-7 better. CDR1 SGHRS and CDR2 YFSETQ come from the germline V gene. CDR3 length: 16 amino acids. CDR3 residues: CASSPGGTGSNYEQYF. CDR3 DNA sequence: TGCGCCAGCAGCCCAGGCGGGACAGGGTCGAACTACGAGCAGTACTTC.

This clone was found once. The chain links TRBV6-5 to TRBJ2-7, with 11 bases fitting TRBD1. CDR1 MNHEY and CDR2 SVGAGI come from the germline V gene. The length of the CDR3 is 15 residues. V was clipped by 4 bases and J by 2 bases; unmatched bases: 4. CDR3 DNA: TGTGCCAGCAGTTCCTGGGACAGGGGGACCTACGAGCAGTACTTC. Translating gives CASSSWDRGTYEQYF.

The chain employs TRBV21-1 and TRBJ1-1. TRBV21-1 is labeled a pseudogene. The CDR3 is 13 residues long. The CDR3 region is CASSPTVNTEAFF. CDR3 DNA: TGTGCCAGCAGCCCAACGGTGAACACTGAAGCTTTCTTT.

The gene calls are TRBV6-4 and TRBJ1-2; 10 positions agree with TRBD1. The length of the CDR3 is 14 residues. Germline loops: CDR1 MRHNA, CDR2 SNTAGT. With V trimmed by 4 bases and J by 6 bases, 5 bases remained unmatched. In DNA form, the CDR3 reads TGTGCCAGCAGTGGGACAGGGGGTAGTGATGGCTACACCTTC. Its protein is CASSGTGGSDGYTF.

The chain carries TRBV5-1 and TRBJ2-7; D is possibly TRBD1 (5 bases). The CDR3 runs 14 residues. Trimming took 6 bases from V and 2 from J, leaving 15 bases between them. Germline V gives CDR1 SGHRS, CDR2 YFSETQ. This CDR3 is CASNTGQGPYEQYF. The CDR3 nucleotides are TGCGCCAGCAACACGGGTCAGGGTCCCTACGAGCAGTACTTC.

The chain is built from TRBV7-8 and TRBJ1-1, with TRBD1 matching over 9 bases. This CDR3 is 17 amino acids long. V gave up 4 bases and J gave up 1 base; unmatched junction bases: 10. CDR1 and CDR2 from the germline V gene are SGHVS and FQNEAQ. The CDR3 is CASSSGQGSYRNTEAFF. CDR3 nucleotides: TGTGCCAGCAGCTCAGGACAGGGGTCTTACCGGAACACTGAAGCTTTCTTT. The full variable domain, with the rest looked up from reference TRBV7-8 and TRBJ1-1, is GAGVSQSPRYKVAKRGQDVALRCDPISGHVSLFWYQQALGQGPEFLTYFQNEAQLDKSGLPSDRFFAERPEGSVSTLKIQRTQQEDSAVYLCASSSGQGSYRNTEAFFGQGTRLTVV.

This chain links TRBV18 with TRBJ1-2; tentatively, D is TRBD1 (5 bases). This CDR3 spans 15 amino acids. V was shortened by 3 bases and J by 6 bases, with 17 bases between the two germline ends. Germline-derived CDR1 and CDR2 are KGHSH and LQKENI. CDR3 coding DNA: TGTGCCAGCTCACCCGAAACCGGGACTGTAAATGGCTACACCTTC. It is translated as CASSPETGTVNGYTF.

The chain is built from TRBV6-5 and TRBJ1-3; D unresolved. Germline V gives CDR1 MNHEY, CDR2 SVGAGI. The CDR3 is made up of 15 amino acids. V lost 6 bases, J lost 0 bases, and 12 bases lay in between. The CDR3 reads CASSLGLASGNTIYF. DNA of the CDR3: TGTGCCAGCAGCCTAGGACTGGCCTCTGGAAACACCATATATTTT.

The V call is TRBV10-3, the J call TRBJ2-7, with 9 bases fitting TRBD1. Germline CDR1 reads ENHRY; CDR2 reads SYGVKD. V lost 2 bases to trimming and J lost 6 bases; unmatched junction nucleotides: 8. The CDR3 loop spans 15 amino acids. CDR3 nucleotide sequence: TGTGCCATCAGTGAGAAGGGACAGGGATTCCCCGAGCAGTACTTC. This sequence encodes CAISEKGQGFPEQYF.

This sequence joins TRBV6-4 and TRBJ2-1, with TRBD2 matching over 10 bases. The junction had 6 bases not matched to a gene; V was cut back by 4 bases and J by 6 bases. Germline V gene data show CDR1 as MRHNA and CDR2 as SNTAGT. The CDR3 loop spans 15 amino acids. The CDR3 bases are TGTGCCAGCAGTGCGACTAGCGGGTCTTCCAATGAGCAGTTCTTC. Protein product: CASSATSGSSNEQFF.

The chain links TRBV29-1 to TRBJ1-2; 11 bases are a match to TRBD1. V was clipped by 3 bases and J by 6 bases; unmatched bases: 15. The CDR3 contains 17 residues. Germline lookup yields CDR1 SQVTM and CDR2 ANQGSEA. Here the CDR3 reads CSVDGDSRTGGADGYTF. The DNA for the CDR3 is TGCAGCGTTGACGGCGACTCGAGGACAGGGGGCGCGGATGGCTACACCTTC.

CDR3 DNA: TGTGCCAGCAGCAACGGGAGTTGGAACACTGAAGCTTTCTTT. Translation gives CASSNGSWNTEAFF. The J gene is TRBJ1-1, the V gene TRBV5-4; D ambiguous. The CDR3 spans 14 residues. Trimming stripped 4 bases from V and 1 base from J, with 11 bases between. Germline CDR1 and CDR2: SGHNT and YYREEE (reference sequence).

The rearrangement joins TRBV27 to TRBJ1-5; no clear D. Germline CDR1 and CDR2: MNHEY and SMNVEV (reference sequence). Trimming removed 0 bases at V and 2 bases at J, with 11 bases between. The CDR3 spans 16 residues. The CDR3 sequence is CASSLSGVAGNQPQHF. The DNA for the CDR3 is TGTGCCAGCAGTTTATCGGGCGTGGCGGGCAATCAGCCCCAGCATTTT.

This chain links TRBV5-4 with TRBJ1-4; D is unclear. Trimming left V 4 bases short and J 8 bases short, with 18 bases between. CDR3 length: 15 residues. Looked up from germline, CDR1 is SGHNT and CDR2 is YYREEE (reference sequence). CDR3 DNA: TGTGCCAGCAGCGAGTCAGGTATCCCGAGGGAAAAACTGTTTTTT. It codes for CASSESGIPREKLFF. The whole variable domain, remainder taken from reference TRBV5-4 and TRBJ1-4, is ETGVTQSPTHLIKTRGQQVTLRCSSQSGHNTVSWYQQALGQGPQFIFQYYREEENGRGNFPPRFSGLQFPNYSSELNVNALELDDSALYLCASSESGIPREKLFFGSGTQLSVL.

This rearrangement joins TRBV5-5 to TRBJ2-6; 9 nucleotides agree with TRBD1. From germline, CDR1 is SGHKS and CDR2 YYEKEE (reference sequence). V lost 4 bases, J lost 2 bases, and 13 bases stayed unmatched. This CDR3 spans 19 amino acids. As DNA, the CDR3 is TGTGCCAGCAGCCGAAGGGTCGGACAGGGGTGGACTGGGGCCAACGTCCTGACTTTC. This sequence encodes CASSRRVGQGWTGANVLTF.

The chain is built from TRBV7-2 and TRBJ1-5; D not certain. Germline V gene data show CDR1 as SGHTA and CDR2 as FQGNSA. The ends were cut back, 5 bases at V and 5 bases at J, with 10 bases in the middle. The CDR3 runs 13 residues. CDR3 region: CASSIQVDQPQHF. DNA of the CDR3: TGTGCCAGCAGCATTCAGGTAGATCAGCCCCAGCATTTT.

This clone was detected only a few times. This chain connects TRBV28 to TRBJ2-7; 9 bases are shared with TRBD1. J was trimmed by 3 bases and V by 6 bases; bases with no gene match: 9. The germline CDR1 and CDR2 sequences are MDHEN and SYDVKM. This CDR3 region has 15 residues. Written as DNA, the CDR3 is TGTGCCAGCAGGACAGGGGGTGCTCACGGCTACGAGCAGTACTTC. This gives the protein CASRTGGAHGYEQYF.

The chain joins TRBV7-2 to TRBJ2-7; D may match TRBD1 or TRBD2 (5 bases each). Trimming pared 4 bases from V and 1 base from J, leaving 11 bases between. Germline V gene data show CDR1 as SGHTA and CDR2 as FQGNSA. The CDR3 totals 14 residues. DNA of the CDR3: TGTGCCAGCAGCTACAGGCGGGCGTCCTACGAGCAGTACTTC. The encoded protein is CASSYRRASYEQYF.

This clone appeared once. V and J are TRBV7-2 and TRBJ2-7; 9 nucleotides match TRBD2. V trimming: 1 base; J trimming: 0 bases; junction bases outside the gene matches: 4. The V gene's germline CDR1 is SGHTA and CDR2 FQGNSA. This CDR3 has 16 residues. CDR3 protein: CASSLGLAGTSYEQYF. The CDR3 bases are TGTGCCAGCAGCTTAGGGCTAGCGGGGACCTCCTACGAGCAGTACTTC.

This clone has only a few counts. This sequence joins TRBV28 and TRBJ2-7; 8 bases are a match to TRBD2. CDR3 size: 14 residues. V was clipped by 2 bases and J by 6 bases; unmatched bases: 6. The germline CDR1 and CDR2 sequences are MDHEN and SYDVKM. CDR3 sequence (DNA): TGTGCCAGCAGTTTAGACGGCGGGAGGCGCGAGCAGTACTTC. It specifies CASSLDGGRREQYF.

This clone showed up just a few times. The chain couples TRBV27 to TRBJ1-1, with 11 bases lining up with TRBD1. This CDR3 comprises 16 residues. Germline V gene lookup returns CDR1 MNHEY and CDR2 SMNVEV (reference sequence). V lost 5 bases to trimming and J lost 4 bases; unmatched junction nucleotides: 9. The CDR3 nucleotides are TGTGCCAGCAGTATCCGACCCGGGACAGGGGGCACTGAAGCTTTCTTT. Amino acids: CASSIRPGTGGTEAFF.

The rearrangement uses TRBV5-1 and TRBJ2-1; 9 bases align to TRBD2. Germline-derived CDR1 and CDR2 are SGHRS and YFSETQ. This CDR3 comprises 17 residues. V lost 0 bases to trimming and J lost 0 bases; unmatched junction nucleotides: 4. CDR3 protein: CASSLVSSGNSYNEQFF. In nucleotides, the CDR3 is TGCGCCAGCAGCTTGGTGTCTAGCGGGAACTCCTACAATGAGCAGTTCTTC.

This clone showed up just a few times. The V call is TRBV6-5, the J call TRBJ2-7; TRBD1 aligns across 8 bases. Germline values: CDR1 MNHEY, CDR2 SVGAGI. Trimming cost V 6 bases and J 7 bases; bases outside gene matches: 8. The CDR3 has 13 residues. The CDR3 bases are TGTGCCAGCAGACCCGGACAGGGACGAGAGCAGTACTTC. It codes for CASRPGQGREQYF.

This chain joins TRBV10-3 and TRBJ1-1, with D tentatively TRBD1 (5 bases). The CDR3 totals 15 residues. V lost 1 base and J 4 bases, leaving 13 bases between the germline ends. CDR1 is ENHRY and CDR2 is SYGVKD in the germline V gene. The CDR3 spells CAISEFSAGPTEAFF. DNA of the CDR3: TGTGCCATCAGTGAGTTTTCTGCAGGGCCCACTGAAGCTTTCTTT.